These T cell receptor beta chains were read from a single sample in a study of blood T cells in healthy people across ages. TCRdb called the 5' RACE reads again in MiXCR, with one record for every CDR3 protein. The repertoire has some 370,000 distinct CDR3 sequences, more than 45% of them found once; the top ten carry 45% to 55%. Sequenced material: blood. The receptors come from a man aged 55 to 69 in good health. CDR3s include the opening cysteine and the closing phenylalanine or tryptophan. The D gene is left open where the match is weak. Only some rows state a clone size, as once, few, many or a class for expanded clones.

V gene: TRBV4-2
clone size: -
D gene: -
J gene: TRBJ1-2
CDR3 DNA: TGTGCCAGCAGCCAAGCACGTGATCCCTCCTATGGCTACACCTTC
CDR3 protein: CASSQARDPSYGYTF

V gene: TRBV15
clone size: -
D gene: -
J gene: TRBJ1-2
CDR3 DNA: TGTGCCACCAGCAGAGATCGGCAGTTGAACTATGGCTACACCTTC
CDR3 protein: CATSRDRQLNYGYTF

V gene: TRBV2
clone size: once
D gene: -
J gene: TRBJ2-3
CDR3 DNA: TGTGCCAGGGCCGACTCGGCGGGCACAGATACGCTGTATTTT
CDR3 protein: CARADSAGTDTLYF

V gene: TRBV20-1
clone size: -
D gene: TRBD2
J gene: TRBJ2-7
CDR3 DNA: TGCAGTGCTAGTATGGCTAGCGGACCCTACGAGCAGTACTTC
CDR3 protein: CSASMASGPYEQYF

V gene: TRBV7-2
clone size: many
D gene: -
J gene: TRBJ2-1
CDR3 DNA: TGTGCCAGCAGCCCCAGGTGGGCCGTCAACAATGAGCAGTTCTTC
CDR3 protein: CASSPRWAVNNEQFF

V gene: TRBV6-1
clone size: -
D gene: -
J gene: TRBJ2-5
CDR3 DNA: TGTGCCAGCAGCGCCTTGTGGGGTGTGGAGACCCAGTACTTC
CDR3 protein: CASSALWGVETQYF

V gene: TRBV10-1
clone size: -
D gene: TRBD1
J gene: TRBJ1-2
CDR3 DNA: TGCGCCAGCAGTGACTCAAACAGGGGCTTGGGATATGGCTACACCTTC
CDR3 protein: CASSDSNRGLGYGYTF

V gene: TRBV7-2
clone size: few
D gene: TRBD1
J gene: TRBJ2-6
CDR3 DNA: TGTGCCAGCAGCCCTGGGACAGGGCGCCGTGGGGCCAACGTCCTGACTTTC
CDR3 protein: CASSPGTGRRGANVLTF

V gene: TRBV12-3/TRBV12-4
clone size: -
D gene: TRBD1
J gene: TRBJ2-4
CDR3 DNA: TGTGCCAGCAGTTACCGGGACAGGATTCAGTACTTC
CDR3 protein: CASSYRDRIQYF

V gene: TRBV25-1
clone size: -
D gene: -
J gene: TRBJ2-2
CDR3 DNA: TGTGCCAGCAGTGGCCGCCGCCTGCGCACCGGGGAGCTGTTTTTT
CDR3 protein: CASSGRRLRTGELFF

V gene: TRBV4-2
clone size: -
D gene: TRBD2
J gene: TRBJ2-3
CDR3 DNA: TGTGCCAGCAGCCAAAGGACTAGCGGGGCCGGTGATACGCAGTATTTT
CDR3 protein: CASSQRTSGAGDTQYF

V gene: TRBV5-5
clone size: many
D gene: -
J gene: TRBJ1-2
CDR3 DNA: TGTGCCAGCAGCTTGGGCCCGGGGGAATATGGCTACACCTTC
CDR3 protein: CASSLGPGEYGYTF

V gene: TRBV5-1
clone size: -
D gene: TRBD2
J gene: TRBJ2-1
CDR3 DNA: TGCGCCAGCAGCTGGGGACTAGCGGGGGCGGAGGAGCAGTTCTTC
CDR3 protein: CASSWGLAGAEEQFF

V gene: TRBV7-2
clone size: few
D gene: -
J gene: TRBJ2-1
CDR3 DNA: TGTGCCAGCAGCTTAGCGGGGACGGGTGGAGCCTACAATGAGCAGTTCTTC
CDR3 protein: CASSLAGTGGAYNEQFF

V gene: TRBV3-1
clone size: -
D gene: TRBD2
J gene: TRBJ2-5
CDR3 DNA: TGTGCCAGCAGCCGCGACGGGAGGTACCAAGAGACCCAGTACTTC
CDR3 protein: CASSRDGRYQETQYF

V gene: TRBV3-1
clone size: -
D gene: -
J gene: TRBJ2-1
CDR3 DNA: TGTGCCAGCAGCCAAGGAAATAGTGGGGCTGACAATGAGCAGTTCTTC
CDR3 protein: CASSQGNSGADNEQFF

V gene: TRBV20-1
clone size: -
D gene: -
J gene: TRBJ2-5
CDR3 DNA: TGCAGTGCCCCGGACACGAACAAGCAGTACTTC
CDR3 protein: CSAPDTNKQYF

V gene: TRBV11-2
clone size: few
D gene: -
J gene: TRBJ1-6
CDR3 DNA: TGTGCCAGCAGCTTAGATCAAGTACCACCCCTCCACTTT
CDR3 protein: CASSLDQVPPLHF

V gene: TRBV9
clone size: -
D gene: -
J gene: TRBJ1-1
CDR3 DNA: TGTGCCAGCAGCGTAGATCCAGGTATTGGGACTGAAGCTTTCTTT
CDR3 protein: CASSVDPGIGTEAFF

V gene: TRBV4-3
clone size: few
D gene: -
J gene: TRBJ2-7
CDR3 DNA: TGCGCCAGCAGCCAATTAATTGGGACAAGCGAGCAGTACTTC
CDR3 protein: CASSQLIGTSEQYF